The sequence of this T cell receptor (beta chain) was determined in a study of blood T cell repertoires in COVID-19. Study details: Samples representing acute and convalescent COVID-19 were sourced from the United States, Italy and Spain.

Profiling relied on immunoSEQ multiplex PCR, and the TCRdb table lists in-frame clones only, not all of them. This sample has around 130,000 clones, with 82% found just once. There are 15 residues in the CDR3. CDR1 MGHRA and CDR2 YSYEKL come from the germline V gene. V gave up 4 bases and J gave up 3 bases; unmatched junction bases: 5. This TCR derives from a human donor in a cohort sampled during active COVID-19. J is TRBJ2-7 and V is TRBV4-1, with 11 bases that match TRBD1. Sequenced sample: peripheral blood. Here the CDR3 DNA reads TGCGCCAGCAGCCTCGGACAGGGGGCGTTCTACGAGCAGTACTTC. It yields the protein CASSLGQGAFYEQYF.